Listed below are T cell receptor beta chains from one sample, sequenced in a study of prognosis after radiotherapy for stage I lung cancer. Each CDR3 protein is one row after TCRdb ran MiXCR on the multiplex PCR reads. This sample has some 15,000 distinct CDR3 sequences, with 15% to 20% found just once. Sequenced material: PBMCs, taken before or after stereotactic body radiation therapy (not recorded which). Receptor source: a donor over 45 with non-small cell lung cancer. Both conserved end residues are part of each CDR3. Each record gives: clone size, V gene, D gene, J gene, CDR3 protein, CDR3 DNA. D genes are given only for firm matches. Clone size is shown for a subset of rows, as once, few, many or a class of expanded clone.

.	TRBV29-1	TRBD2	TRBJ2-5	CSVGLAGDQETQYF	TGCAGCGTTGGGCTAGCGGGGGACCAAGAGACCCAGTACTTC
many	TRBV19	TRBD1	TRBJ1-4	CASEGTGANEKLFF	TGTGCCAGTGAAGGGACAGGGGCTAATGAAAAACTGTTTTTT
many	TRBV24-1	.	TRBJ2-2	CATGTSNTGELFF	TGTGCCACCGGGACTTCGAACACCGGGGAGCTGTTTTTT
many	TRBV19	TRBD1	TRBJ1-4	CASSIRDRINEKLFF	TGTGCCAGTAGTATCCGGGACAGGATTAATGAAAAACTGTTTTTT
many	TRBV6-1	TRBD1	TRBJ1-4	CASEDRGGTNEKLFF	TGTGCCAGCGAGGACAGGGGTGGCACTAATGAAAAACTGTTTTTT
medium-sized	TRBV11-2	.	TRBJ1-6	CASSLNSSPLHF	TGTGCCAGCAGCTTAAACAGTTCACCCCTCCACTTT
many	TRBV5-1	.	TRBJ1-5	CASSLVSGPDQPQHF	TGCGCCAGCAGCTTGGTCTCGGGACCCGATCAGCCCCAGCATTTT
many	TRBV9	.	TRBJ2-5	CASSVGLSQETQYF	TGTGCCAGCAGCGTAGGACTGTCACAAGAGACCCAGTACTTC
.	TRBV6-9	.	TRBJ2-1	CASSYLTSGNNEQFF	TGTGCCAGCAGTTACTTGACCAGTGGGAACAATGAGCAGTTCTTC
many	TRBV18	.	TRBJ2-5	CASSPKEGRRETQYF	TGTGCCAGCTCACCGAAAGAGGGTCGGCGGGAGACCCAGTACTTC
many	TRBV3-1	TRBD1	TRBJ2-5	CASSPPVGRGPETQYF	TGTGCCAGCAGCCCACCGGTGGGCAGGGGGCCGGAGACCCAGTACTTC
many	TRBV7-6	TRBD2	TRBJ2-3	CASSLRTSGGADTQYF	TGTGCCAGCAGCTTACGGACTAGCGGGGGGGCAGATACGCAGTATTTT
many	TRBV28	.	TRBJ1-4	CASSYTTPGEQVTNEKLFF	TGTGCCAGCAGTTATACGACCCCAGGTGAACAGGTTACTAATGAAAAACTGTTTTTT
many	TRBV2	.	TRBJ2-5	CASRDTSVQETQYF	TGTGCCAGCAGGGATACATCGGTCCAAGAGACCCAGTACTTC
many	TRBV5-4	TRBD1	TRBJ1-2	CASSWAQGADYGYTF	TGTGCCAGCAGCTGGGCACAGGGGGCCGACTATGGCTACACCTTC
few	TRBV7-3	TRBD1	TRBJ2-3	CASSPDRGGTDTQYF	TGTGCCAGCAGCCCGGACAGGGGGGGCACAGATACGCAGTATTTT
many	TRBV7-2	.	TRBJ2-5	CASSASMGGETQYF	TGTGCCAGCAGCGCCTCCATGGGCGGGGAGACCCAGTACTTC
few	TRBV20-1	.	TRBJ1-4	CSASPYGPENEKLFF	TGCAGTGCTAGTCCGTATGGTCCGGAGAATGAAAAACTGTTTTTT
many	TRBV12-3/TRBV12-4	.	TRBJ2-7	CASSPPMAEQYF	TGTGCCAGCAGTCCGCCCATGGCCGAGCAGTACTTC
many	TRBV5-1	.	TRBJ2-1	CASSLAAGASYNEQFF	TGCGCCAGCAGCTTGGCCGCAGGGGCCTCCTACAATGAGCAGTTCTTC
few	TRBV5-4	TRBD1	TRBJ1-3	CASSTGTAASGNTIYF	TGTGCCAGCAGCACCGGGACAGCCGCCTCTGGAAACACCATATATTTT
many	TRBV20-1	.	TRBJ1-4	CSARSWGDATNEKLFF	TGCAGTGCGAGGAGTTGGGGTGATGCAACTAATGAAAAACTGTTTTTT
medium-sized	TRBV5-4	.	TRBJ1-3	CASSLMDGIGNTIYF	TGTGCCAGCAGCTTAATGGACGGAATCGGAAACACCATATATTTT
.	TRBV6-2/TRBV6-3	TRBD2	TRBJ2-1	CASSPTGTSSYNEQFF	TGTGCCAGCAGTCCGACCGGGACTAGCTCCTACAATGAGCAGTTCTTC
many	TRBV24-1	.	TRBJ2-3	CATSDLRGTATDTQYF	TGTGCCACCAGTGATTTGAGGGGGACCGCCACAGATACGCAGTATTTT
medium-sized	TRBV5-6	TRBD1	TRBJ1-5	CASSLHKGAGNQPQHF	TGTGCCAGCAGCTTGCATAAGGGGGCAGGCAATCAGCCCCAGCATTTT
many	TRBV27	.	TRBJ2-3	CASSLSSYFTDTQYF	TGTGCCAGCAGTTTATCATCCTACTTCACAGATACGCAGTATTTT
.	TRBV5-4	.	TRBJ2-5	CASSWGESQYF	TGTGCCAGCAGCTGGGGGGAGTCCCAGTACTTC
many	TRBV7-9	TRBD2	TRBJ2-1	CASSLGLAGYNEQFF	TGTGCCAGCAGCTTAGGACTAGCGGGTTACAATGAGCAGTTCTTC
.	TRBV11-1	.	TRBJ2-3	CASSLDTLFTDTQYF	TGTGCCAGCAGCTTAGACACGCTCTTCACAGATACGCAGTATTTT
many	TRBV5-6	.	TRBJ2-1	CASSRVGEDNEQFF	TGTGCCAGCAGTAGGGTTGGGGAAGACAATGAGCAGTTCTTC
many	TRBV18	TRBD1	TRBJ1-5	CASSRGPPGQGTQPQHF	TGTGCCAGCTCTCGAGGTCCCCCGGGACAGGGCACTCAGCCCCAGCATTTT
.	TRBV30	.	TRBJ2-1	CSTGQYNEQFF	TGTTCCACCGGACAGTATAATGAGCAGTTCTTC
many	TRBV12-5	TRBD2	TRBJ2-4	CASGLVAGGLGIQYF	TGTGCTAGTGGTTTGGTAGCGGGAGGGCTCGGCATTCAGTACTTC
many	TRBV7-2	.	TRBJ2-1	CASSPRLGKNNEQFF	TGTGCCAGCAGCCCCAGGTTGGGAAAAAACAATGAGCAGTTCTTC
many	TRBV13	.	TRBJ1-3	CASSFPEGENTIYF	TGTGCCAGCAGCTTCCCCGAGGGGGAGAACACCATATATTTT
many	TRBV5-6	.	TRBJ1-2	CASSTDSSRAYGYTF	TGTGCCAGCAGCACGGACAGCTCTCGGGCCTATGGCTACACCTTC
many	TRBV4-2	.	TRBJ2-3	CASSQGRDTQYF	TGTGCCAGCAGCCAAGGGCGGGATACGCAGTATTTT
many	TRBV2	.	TRBJ1-5	CASSVKEQPQHF	TGTGCCAGCAGTGTAAAGGAACAGCCCCAGCATTTT
many	TRBV27	TRBD1	TRBJ1-2	CASSASGTGGYGYTF	TGTGCCAGCAGTGCCTCCGGGACAGGGGGCTATGGCTACACCTTC
many	TRBV28	.	TRBJ2-5	CASSLLAGFQETQYF	TGTGCCAGCAGTTTACTTGCCGGATTCCAAGAGACCCAGTACTTC
medium-sized	TRBV12-3/TRBV12-4	.	TRBJ2-3	CASSLIDTQYF	TGTGCCAGCAGTTTAATAGATACGCAGTATTTT
many	TRBV2	.	TRBJ1-1	CASSERHPVLTEAFF	TGTGCCAGCAGTGAACGACACCCAGTGCTCACTGAAGCTTTCTTT
.	TRBV29-1	TRBD2	TRBJ2-5	CSVDSGLNRKTQYF	TGCAGCGTAGATAGCGGGCTGAACAGGAAGACCCAGTACTTC
many	TRBV28	TRBD1	TRBJ2-7	CASSSTPGQGYHEQYF	TGTGCCAGCAGTTCGACACCGGGACAGGGTTACCACGAGCAGTACTTC
many	TRBV6-1	.	TRBJ1-5	CASSEALRMPVSNQPQHF	TGTGCCAGCAGTGAAGCGCTTCGAATGCCGGTAAGCAATCAGCCCCAGCATTTT
many	TRBV11-1	TRBD2	TRBJ2-1	CASTQGARGRGGEQFF	TGTGCCAGCACCCAAGGGGCTCGCGGGAGAGGTGGTGAGCAGTTCTTC
many	TRBV12-5	.	TRBJ1-1	CASGRIGDSGYSFF	TGTGCTAGTGGGAGAATAGGCGACAGTGGCTATTCTTTCTTT
many	TRBV24-1	TRBD2	TRBJ2-1	CATSDSVAGAFNEQFF	TGTGCCACCAGTGATTCGGTAGCGGGAGCGTTCAATGAGCAGTTCTTC
many	TRBV7-2	.	TRBJ2-5	CASSPAPNEETQYF	TGTGCCAGCAGCCCCGCCCCCAATGAGGAGACCCAGTACTTC
many	TRBV5-1	.	TRBJ1-6	CASSLVVSTAYNSPLHF	TGCGCCAGCAGCTTGGTCGTCTCAACGGCCTATAATTCACCCCTCCACTTT
many	TRBV18	TRBD2	TRBJ2-3	CASVAGASTDTQYF	TGTGCCAGCGTAGCGGGGGCCTCCACAGATACGCAGTATTTT
.	TRBV2	TRBD1	TRBJ1-2	CASGDRVNNGYTF	TGTGCCAGCGGTGACAGGGTGAATAATGGCTACACCTTC
medium-sized	TRBV11-2	TRBD1	TRBJ1-2	CASSSQTGGENYGYTF	TGTGCCAGCAGCTCACAGACAGGGGGAGAAAACTATGGCTACACCTTC
many	TRBV3-1	.	TRBJ1-3	CASSQEWGAGNTIYF	TGTGCCAGCAGCCAAGAGTGGGGAGCTGGAAACACCATATATTTT
many	TRBV5-1	TRBD1	TRBJ2-3	CASNLGRQGAFSTDTQYF	TGCGCCAGCAACCTTGGCCGCCAGGGGGCGTTTTCCACAGATACGCAGTATTTT
many	TRBV10-2	TRBD1	TRBJ2-7	CASSRTGPYEQYF	TGCGCCAGCAGTCGGACAGGGCCCTACGAGCAGTACTTC